The subject of this entry is one TCR beta chain. TCRdb's table, derived via immunoSEQ multiplex PCR, lists solely in-frame clones and lacks some. The sample yields around 100,000 clones, about 78% seen once. This record belongs to a study of blood T cell repertoires in COVID-19. Study summary: Specimens from acute and convalescent COVID-19 originated in the United States, Italy and Spain.

With V trimmed by 5 bases and J by 8 bases, 5 bases remained unmatched. The CDR3 contains 15 residues. In germline, CDR1 is LNHDA, CDR2 SQIVND (reference sequence). This chain links TRBV19 with TRBJ2-1; the match to TRBD2 covers 14 bases. This TCR came from a man between 60 and 70 years old with active or convalescent COVID-19. Specimen: peripheral blood. CDR3 coding DNA: TGTGCCAGTAGTTTAGGACTAGCGGGAGGAGATGAGCAGTTCTTC. Translated, it gives CASSLGLAGGDEQFF.